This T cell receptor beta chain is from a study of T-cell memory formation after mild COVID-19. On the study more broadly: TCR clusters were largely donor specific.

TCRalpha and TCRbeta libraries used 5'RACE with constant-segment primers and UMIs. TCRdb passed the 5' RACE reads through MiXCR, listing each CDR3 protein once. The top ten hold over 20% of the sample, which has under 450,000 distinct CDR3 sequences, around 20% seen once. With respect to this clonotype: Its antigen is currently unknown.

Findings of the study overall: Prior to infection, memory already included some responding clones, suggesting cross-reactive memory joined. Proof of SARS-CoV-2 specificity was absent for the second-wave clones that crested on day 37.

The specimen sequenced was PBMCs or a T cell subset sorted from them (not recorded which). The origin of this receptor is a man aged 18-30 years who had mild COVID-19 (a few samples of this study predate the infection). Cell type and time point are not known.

DNA of the CDR3: TGCAGCGTTGAAGGAACAGGGGAAACCTACGAGCAGTACTTC. Translating gives CSVEGTGETYEQYF. The chain employs TRBV29-1 and TRBJ2-7; the match to TRBD1 covers 7 bases. The CDR3 has 14 amino acids. Germline V lookup: CDR1 SQVTM, CDR2 ANQGSEA. J gave up 2 bases and V 1 base, and 5 bases lay outside the gene matches.